This T cell receptor beta chain was sequenced for a study of T cell repertoires in cytomegalovirus infection. On the study more broadly: CMV epitopes in the study were HLA-C-restricted (recently identified) and HLA-B-restricted (well studied). Public TCR beta signatures indicated both CMV infection and matching HLA type.

Notes on this clonotype: The antigen remains undetermined.

TCRdb reprocessed the reads with MiXCR, giving one entry per CDR3 protein. The repertoire includes 750,000 to 900,000 distinct CDR3 sequences, about 27% of them detected once, and 13% sits in the top ten. Per germline, CDR1 SEHNR and CDR2 FQNEAQ (reference sequence). CDR3 length: 21 amino acids. V dropped 5 bases and J dropped 2 bases, with 30 bases sitting between them. Study-level points and caveats: Cumulative frequency of public TCR beta families picked out carriers of CMV plus the relevant HLA. HLA-C-restricted CMV clonotypes gave the most frequent clonotype in two of eight donors.

The receptor was isolated from a human donor in good health (CMV status not recorded). Some clones in this sample may be carry-over from other donors' samples. Sequenced here: cultured CD8+ T cells from PBMCs, sampled from culture after CMV antigen stimulation. V is TRBV7-9 and J is TRBJ2-2; maybe TRBD2 (6 bases). CDR3 coding DNA: TGTGCCAGCAGCAATCCGGGACTCTTGTCCCACCGGTCCGAAAACACCGGGGAGCTGTTTTTT. Translated, it gives CASSNPGLLSHRSENTGELFF.